The T cell receptor (beta chain) described here comes from a study of blood T cell repertoires in COVID-19. Whole-study context: Both acute and convalescent COVID-19 samples were obtained from the United States, Italy and Spain. T cells, B-cell-depleted T cells, or PBMCs supplied cDNA or gDNA.

The V segment lost 4 bases and the J segment 5 bases; nucleotides outside the gene matches: 6. This CDR3 is 15 amino acids long. Germline CDR1 SGDLS, CDR2 YYNGEE. Authors' analysis steps: The authors estimated nucleated cell counts from reference gene primer amplification. Data came from immunoSEQ multiplex PCR; TCRdb stores just in-frame clones and leaves some out. That table supplies the V and J calls and clone size; D and trimming were determined from the DNA. The sample contains 56,000 or so clones, 85% to 90% of which appear only once. Source material: peripheral blood. The rearrangement links TRBV9 to TRBJ2-3; 11 bases match TRBD2. The receptor was isolated from a woman in her sixties with COVID-19, enrolled during active disease. CDR3 nucleotide sequence: TGTGCCAGCAGCTCGGGGACTAGCGGAGGAGATACGCAGTATTTT. It is translated as CASSSGTSGGDTQYF.